Detailed here is one TCR beta chain. These data come from a study of blood T cell repertoires in COVID-19. Germline loops: CDR1 SGHTA, CDR2 FQGNSA. Germline trimming cut 4 bases from V and 7 bases from J; bases unmatched to any gene: 10. This CDR3 has 15 residues. The authors' processing: Nucleated cell number was recorded as an estimate derived from reference gene primer amplification. Libraries were prepared by immunoSEQ multiplex PCR; TCRdb keeps only in-frame clonotypes and omits some of them. V, J and clone size are taken as reported in that table, and D and trimming were inferred from the DNA itself. This table has about 240,000 clones, 87% appearing once.

The chain couples TRBV7-2 to TRBJ2-3; 8 bases align to TRBD2. The sequence came from a man aged 55 to 69 who had recovered from COVID-19. Sequencing input: peripheral blood. DNA of the CDR3: TGTGCCAGCAGCTCTGGACTAGCCTACACGCATACGCAGTATTTT. This gives the protein CASSSGLAYTHTQYF. The complete variable domain, with remaining parts taken from reference TRBV7-2 and TRBJ2-3, reads GAGVSQSPSNKVTEKGKDVELRCDPISGHTALYWYRQSLGQGLEFLIYFQGNSAPDKSGLPSDRFSAERTGGSVSTLTIQRTQQEDSAVYLCASSSGLAYTHTQYFGPGTRLTVL.